This passage covers 25 T cell receptor beta chains from one sample sequenced in a study of identical twins. From the 5' RACE reads, TCRdb called clonotypes with MiXCR, one entry per CDR3 protein. The sample holds about 920,000 distinct CDR3 sequences, 12% seen once. The same sample was also studied in work on yellow fever vaccine responses in identical twins.

The sample taken for sequencing was PBMCs. These receptors were taken from a woman in her late teens or twenties in good health.

V usage is TRBV19 and J usage is TRBJ2-3; D is ambiguous. This CDR3 region has 15 residues. The V gene lost 3 bases and the J gene lost 4 bases, with 14 bases spanning the gap. Germline V gene sequence: CDR1 LNHDA, CDR2 SQIVND (reference sequence). The CDR3 protein is CASSIRAAASDTQYF. Written as DNA, the CDR3 is TGTGCCAGTAGTATTAGGGCCGCAGCATCAGATACGCAGTATTTT.

This chain connects TRBV14 to TRBJ1-1; 7 nucleotides agree with TRBD1. The CDR3 contains 16 residues. The J segment lost 2 bases and the V segment lost 5 bases, leaving 11 bases of the junction unmatched. Germline assignment: CDR1 SGHDN and CDR2 FVKESK. In DNA form, the CDR3 reads TGTGCCAGCAGCGATAGGACAGGATCAAGAAACACTGAAGCTTTCTTT. Translation: CASSDRTGSRNTEAFF.

The gene calls are TRBV5-1 and TRBJ2-7; a weak D match, TRBD1 (6 bases). CDR3 size: 14 residues. Per the germline V gene, CDR1 is SGHRS and CDR2 is YFSETQ. Trimming removed 4 bases from V and 0 bases from J, with 11 bases in between. The CDR3 loop is CASSAQGLSYEQYF. CDR3 in DNA: TGCGCCAGCAGCGCTCAGGGGCTCTCCTACGAGCAGTACTTC.

This sequence joins TRBV24-1 and TRBJ2-2; D might be TRBD2 (5 bases). The V gene lost 5 bases and the J gene lost 0 bases, with 12 bases spanning the gap. The CDR3 has 16 amino acids. The germline gives CDR1 KGHDR, CDR2 SFDVKD. CDR3 coding DNA: TGTGCCACCAGTGGCCCGCCGGGGTCGAACACCGGGGAGCTGTTTTTT. This gives the protein CATSGPPGSNTGELFF.

The chain links TRBV20-1 to TRBJ2-1; 7 positions agree with TRBD2. J was trimmed by 4 bases and V by 6 bases; bases with no gene match: 9. CDR3 length: 14 amino acids. Per the germline V gene, CDR1 is DFQATT and CDR2 is SNEGSKA (reference sequence). CDR3 loop: CSATAGLGYNEQFF. CDR3 DNA: TGCAGTGCGACGGCAGGACTAGGTTACAATGAGCAGTTCTTC.

This clonotype was observed a few times. The chain recombines TRBV20-1 with TRBJ1-1; perhaps TRBD1 as D (5 bases). The germline CDR1 and CDR2 sequences are DFQATT and SNEGSKA (reference sequence). The V end was cut by 2 bases, the J end by 11 bases, with 21 bases between. This CDR3 has 14 amino acids. Written as DNA, the CDR3 is TGCAGTGCTAGATCCCTGGGCCTAGAGGGACGCGCTTTCTTT. Encoded protein: CSARSLGLEGRAFF.

This clonotype has more than one count but fewer than ten. The genes are TRBV9 and TRBJ2-3; 7 nucleotides line up with TRBD1. This CDR3 is built from 15 residues. The germline gives CDR1 SGDLS, CDR2 YYNGEE. With V trimmed by 3 bases and J by 6 bases, 10 bases remained unmatched. The DNA of the CDR3 is TGTGCCAGCAGCGACAAACGACAGGGCAAGGATACGCAGTATTTT. The encoded protein is CASSDKRQGKDTQYF.

There are a few counts of this clonotype. This chain links TRBV27 with TRBJ2-7; D is uncertain. Trimming took 0 bases from V and 3 from J, leaving 6 bases between them. This CDR3 spans 13 amino acids. Germline V lookup: CDR1 MNHEY, CDR2 SMNVEV (reference sequence). CDR3 DNA: TGTGCCAGCAGTTTATCTCGATTCTACGAGCAGTACTTC. It specifies CASSLSRFYEQYF.

The rearrangement links TRBV4-1 to TRBJ2-2, with D hard to call. Germline V CDR1 and CDR2: MGHRA, YSYEKL. The CDR3 extends over 15 amino acids. The germline V and J ends were trimmed by 0 bases and 3 bases, with 8 bases remaining between them. The CDR3 loop is CASSQEERYTGELFF. The CDR3 DNA reads TGCGCCAGCAGCCAAGAGGAGCGTTACACCGGGGAGCTGTTTTTT.

Only a few counts were recorded for this clonotype. This chain links TRBV7-8 with TRBJ2-3; tentative D call: TRBD1 (5 bases). The CDR3 is made up of 16 amino acids. Germline CDR1 SGHVS, CDR2 FQNEAQ. V lost 3 bases, J lost 3 bases, and 16 bases lay in between. This CDR3 reads CASSLGRAFTTDTQYF. CDR3 sequence (DNA): TGTGCCAGCAGCTTGGGCAGGGCGTTTACGACAGATACGCAGTATTTT.

This chain joins TRBV2 and TRBJ2-1; the match to TRBD2 covers 8 bases. This CDR3 is 11 amino acids long. Germline V gene data show CDR1 as SNHLY and CDR2 as FYNNEI. The J segment lost 12 bases and the V segment lost 5 bases, leaving 3 bases of the junction unmatched. CDR3 in DNA: TGTGCCAGCAGTTCTGCGGGGGGGCAGTTCTTC. Translating gives CASSSAGGQFF.

This clonotype has at least ten counts. CDR3 nucleotides: TGCGCCAGCAGCTTGGCCTGGGACGGGGACACTGAAGCTTTCTTT. Protein product: CASSLAWDGDTEAFF. The rearrangement joins TRBV5-1 to TRBJ1-1, with D possibly TRBD1 on 5 matching bases. The CDR3 sequence is 15 residues long. The V end was cut by 0 bases, the J end by 3 bases, with 12 bases between. Germline V gives CDR1 SGHRS, CDR2 YFSETQ. The entire variable domain, with the rest obtained from reference TRBV5-1 and TRBJ1-1, is as follows: KAGVTQTPRYLIKTRGQQVTLSCSPISGHRSVSWYQQTPGQGLQFLFEYFSETQRNKGNFPGRFSGRQFSNSRSEMNVSTLELGDSALYLCASSLAWDGDTEAFFGQGTRLTVV.

This chain uses TRBV6-1 with TRBJ2-2; 8 nucleotides agree with TRBD1. Trimming cost V 8 bases and J 6 bases; bases outside gene matches: 5. Germline V gene lookup returns CDR1 MNHNS and CDR2 SASEGT. The CDR3 has 13 residues. CDR3 loop: CASQDRDAGELFF. The DNA for the CDR3 is TGTGCCAGCCAGGACAGGGACGCCGGGGAGCTGTTTTTT.

In this sample, this clonotype turned up a few times. The chain links TRBV20-1 to TRBJ2-7; 7 bases align to TRBD2. Per germline, CDR1 DFQATT and CDR2 SNEGSKA (reference sequence). With V trimmed by 3 bases and J by 2 bases, 4 bases remained unmatched. This CDR3 spans 13 amino acids. The chain's CDR3 is CSARPGGTYEQYV. CDR3 nucleotide sequence: TGCAGTGCTAGGCCCGGGGGGACCTACGAGCAGTACGTC.

This clonotype was found a few times. This chain uses TRBV15 with TRBJ2-7; no clear D. The CDR3 runs to 11 residues. The V gene lost 1 base and the J gene lost 5 bases, with 3 bases spanning the gap. The germline CDR1 and CDR2 sequences are LNHNV and YYDKDF (reference sequence). The CDR3 protein is CATSRAHEQYF. The CDR3 DNA reads TGTGCCACCAGCAGAGCCCACGAGCAGTACTTC.

V usage is TRBV19 and J usage is TRBJ1-2; D is possibly TRBD1 (5 bases). Trimming cost V 5 bases and J 10 bases, with 14 bases left between them. From germline, CDR1 is LNHDA and CDR2 SQIVND (reference sequence). CDR3 length: 12 amino acids. CDR3 DNA: TGTGCCAGTAGTGCGGGGCCGGTGACCTACACCTTC. This translates into CASSAGPVTYTF.

Many counts were recorded for this clonotype. The rearrangement links TRBV29-1 to TRBJ2-2; TRBD2 matches at 10 bases. Germline V gene data show CDR1 as SQVTM and CDR2 as ANQGSEA. CDR3 length: 15 amino acids. V shed 6 bases, J shed 1 base, and the junction held 5 bases outside the gene matches. In nucleotides, the CDR3 is TGCAGCGTCCCTAGCGGGAGAGAGAACACCGGGGAGCTGTTTTTT. Translated: CSVPSGRENTGELFF.

The V and J genes are TRBV11-2 and TRBJ2-1; tentatively, D is TRBD2 (6 bases). Germline V gene lookup returns CDR1 SGHAT and CDR2 FQNNGV. The CDR3 loop spans 17 amino acids. Between the trimmed V and J ends, which lost 4 bases and 0 bases, there was a span of 16 bases. Here the CDR3 DNA reads TGTGCCAGCAGCTCCGCAGGGAGCGGGTCCTCCTACAATGAGCAGTTCTTC. Translating it yields CASSSAGSGSSYNEQFF. The full variable domain, with the rest looked up from reference TRBV11-2 and TRBJ2-1, is EAGVAQSPRYKIIEKRQSVAFWCNPISGHATLYWYQQILGQGPKLLIQFQNNGVVDDSQLPKDRFSAERLKGVDSTLKIQPAKLEDSAVYLCASSSAGSGSSYNEQFFGPGTRLTVL.

This clonotype has just a few counts. The chain employs TRBV2 and TRBJ2-5; D possibly corresponds to TRBD2 (6 bases). The CDR3 contains 15 residues. Germline loops: CDR1 SNHLY, CDR2 FYNNEI. The V end was cut by 4 bases, the J end by 5 bases, with 17 bases between. The CDR3: CASSVRRLGQETQYF. DNA for the CDR3: TGTGCCAGCAGTGTTCGGAGACTAGGTCAGGAGACCCAGTACTTC.

This clonotype was detected only a few times. This chain joins TRBV9 and TRBJ2-2, with a tentative D call TRBD2 (5 bases). This CDR3 region has 16 residues. Trimming took 3 bases from V and 0 from J, leaving 12 bases between them. Per the germline V gene, CDR1 is SGDLS and CDR2 is YYNGEE. The CDR3 reads CASSASRGTNTGELFF. CDR3 bases: TGTGCCAGCAGCGCGTCCCGGGGTACGAACACCGGGGAGCTGTTTTTT.

This clonotype turned up a few times. The chain has TRBV6-2 or TRBV6-3 and TRBJ2-6, with D possibly TRBD2 on 6 matching bases. V was pared by 0 bases and J by 0 bases, with 6 bases between. This CDR3 is built from 16 residues. Germline CDR1 reads MNHEY; CDR2 reads SVGEGT. CDR3 residues: CASSYSGGSGANVLTF. DNA for the CDR3: TGTGCCAGCAGTTACTCGGGGGGCTCTGGGGCCAACGTCCTGACTTTC.

This chain connects TRBV10-3 to TRBJ2-1; D gene ambiguous. The CDR3 has 11 amino acids. V was pared by 3 bases and J by 8 bases, with 5 bases between. CDR1 and CDR2 from the germline V gene are ENHRY and SYGVKD. CDR3 nucleotides: TGTGCCATCAGTGATTGGGATGAGCAGTTCTTC. Amino acids: CAISDWDEQFF.

This clonotype was detected only a few times. The rearrangement links TRBV12-3 or TRBV12-4 to TRBJ1-2; D not resolved. Trimming cost V 6 bases and J 0 bases, with 8 bases left between them. This CDR3 has 13 residues. The CDR3 DNA reads as TGTGCCAGCAGCCCAAAAGCTAACTATGGCTACACCTTC. Translated: CASSPKANYGYTF.

The rearrangement uses TRBV12-3 or TRBV12-4 and TRBJ2-1, with a tentative D call TRBD2 (5 bases). V was clipped by 8 bases and J by 7 bases, with 9 bases between them. The CDR3 covers 11 residues. CDR3 bases: TGTGCCAGCGCTCTAGCTAATGAGCAGTTCTTC. It is translated as CASALANEQFF.

The J gene is TRBJ2-3, the V gene TRBV29-1, with D perhaps matching TRBD2 (6 bases). Germline V CDR1 and CDR2: SQVTM, ANQGSEA. Trimming removed 6 bases at V and 2 bases at J, with 21 bases between. CDR3 size: 16 residues. The CDR3 protein is CSVWTRWRDFTDTQYF. The CDR3 bases are TGCAGCGTCTGGACCCGCTGGCGGGACTTCACAGATACGCAGTATTTT.